One and the same sample provided the 29 T cell receptor beta chains below, sequenced in a study of cytomegalovirus exposure and HLA in healthy donors. The primer mix had 60 Vbeta and 13 Jbeta primers. The repertoire was sequenced with immunoSEQ multiplex PCR; TCRdb's copy has only in-frame clones and lacks some. The profile shows about 52,000 clones, 65% to 85% of them singletons. Source material: PBMCs. The receptors shown here come from a young man in good health and CMV-seronegative.

This chain uses TRBV10-3 with TRBJ2-7; the match to TRBD1 covers 7 bases. Germline-derived CDR1 and CDR2 are ENHRY and SYGVKD. V shed 10 bases and J 4 bases; nucleotides not matched to a gene: 10. The CDR3 is 13 residues long. The CDR3 bases are TGTGCCACAAATCCGGGACAGAGTTACGAGCAGTACTTC. It yields the protein CATNPGQSYEQYF.

The V call is TRBV2, the J call TRBJ2-1, with 7 bases lining up with TRBD1. With 8 bases clipped from V and 1 base from J, the junction kept 8 bases outside the gene matches. CDR1 and CDR2 from the germline V gene are SNHLY and FYNNEI. CDR3 length equals 15 residues. CDR3 nucleotides: TGTGCCAGCGGAGAAACGGGACAGTCCTACAATGAGCAGTTCTTC. This gives the protein CASGETGQSYNEQFF.

This sequence joins TRBV10-3 and TRBJ1-2; D might be TRBD1 (5 bases). CDR3 size: 14 residues. Germline V gene sequence: CDR1 ENHRY, CDR2 SYGVKD. V lost 1 base to trimming and J lost 1 base, with 7 bases between them. The CDR3 coding sequence is TGTGCCATCAGTGAGTTGACAGATAACTATGGCTACACCTTC. Its translation: CAISELTDNYGYTF.

This chain links TRBV6-6 with TRBJ1-1; D is perhaps TRBD1 (6 bases). The V end was cut by 2 bases, the J end by 1 base, with 8 bases between. The CDR3 loop spans 14 amino acids. The V gene's germline CDR1 is MNHNY and CDR2 SVGAGI (reference sequence). The CDR3 is CASSYRDTNTEAFF. For the CDR3, the DNA is TGTGCCAGCAGTTACAGGGACACGAACACTGAAGCTTTCTTT.

This clone was observed once. This sequence joins TRBV6-1 and TRBJ1-5; D not resolved. The V gene's germline CDR1 is MNHNS and CDR2 SASEGT. Trimming stripped 6 bases from V and 0 bases from J, with 6 bases between. This CDR3 comprises 13 residues. CDR3 bases: TGTGCCAGCAGCGCGATTAGCAATCAGCCCCAGCATTTT. Amino acids: CASSAISNQPQHF.

This clone has just a few counts. The chain employs TRBV7-9 and TRBJ2-3; D perhaps matches TRBD1 (5 bases). Between the trimmed V and J ends, which lost 5 bases and 4 bases, there was a span of 13 bases. Germline CDR1 SEHNR, CDR2 FQNEAQ (reference sequence). The CDR3 spans 14 residues. The DNA of the CDR3 is TGTGCCAGCAGCCCCCAATCCAGGGCAGATACGCAGTATTTT. This sequence encodes CASSPQSRADTQYF.

The V call is TRBV28, the J call TRBJ2-7; 8 bases are shared with TRBD1. In germline, CDR1 is MDHEN, CDR2 SYDVKM. This CDR3 spans 17 amino acids. Germline trimming cut 6 bases from V and 2 bases from J; bases unmatched to any gene: 15. The CDR3 loop is CASRVGQAKQAPYEQYF. CDR3 DNA sequence: TGTGCCAGCAGAGTGGGACAGGCCAAACAGGCACCCTACGAGCAGTACTTC.

This clone was observed a single time. This chain joins TRBV19 and TRBJ2-4; the match to TRBD1 covers 10 bases. CDR3 length: 13 residues. The germline gives CDR1 LNHDA, CDR2 SQIVND (reference sequence). J gave up 7 bases and V 5 bases, and 2 bases lay outside the gene matches. CDR3 nucleotides: TGTGCCAGTAGTTGGGGACAGGGGAACATTCAGTACTTC. This encodes CASSWGQGNIQYF.

The chain carries TRBV28 and TRBJ2-7; D perhaps matches TRBD2 (7 bases). The ends were cut back, 7 bases at V and 0 bases at J, with 13 bases in the middle. CDR3 length: 14 amino acids. Germline assignment: CDR1 MDHEN and CDR2 SYDVKM. CDR3 nucleotide sequence: TGTGCCAGCACTTTGCGGGGGCGCTCCTACGAGCAGTACTTC. Protein product: CASTLRGRSYEQYF.

This clone showed up just once. The genes are TRBV9 and TRBJ1-1; TRBD1 matches 10 bases. Unmatched junction bases numbered 2, after V lost 2 bases and J lost 1 base. The CDR3 length is 15 residues. Germline V lookup: CDR1 SGDLS, CDR2 YYNGEE. As DNA, the CDR3 is TGTGCCAGCAGCGTGCGACAGGGGGCGAACACTGAAGCTTTCTTT. It codes for CASSVRQGANTEAFF.

This chain connects TRBV30 to TRBJ2-6; 9 nucleotides agree with TRBD1. Germline V gene sequence: CDR1 GTSNPN, CDR2 SVGIG (reference sequence). V lost 0 bases and J lost 0; bases outside the gene matches: 6. This CDR3 spans 18 amino acids. Here the CDR3 reads CAWSVRGTGFSGANVLTF. For the CDR3, the DNA is TGTGCCTGGAGTGTACGCGGGACAGGGTTCTCTGGGGCCAACGTCCTGACTTTC.

The rearrangement joins TRBV25-1 to TRBJ2-2, with TRBD1 identical over 8 bases. In germline, CDR1 is MGHDK, CDR2 SYGVNS. J was trimmed by 6 bases and V by 7 bases; bases with no gene match: 4. This CDR3 has 13 amino acids. This CDR3 is CASTDRVAGELFF. The CDR3 DNA follows: TGTGCCAGCACGGACAGGGTTGCCGGGGAGCTGTTTTTT.

This chain links TRBV5-1 with TRBJ2-2; D is possibly TRBD1 (5 bases). Germline V gives CDR1 SGHRS, CDR2 YFSETQ. Deletions cut 4 bases from V and 4 bases from J, with 5 bases between. CDR3 size: 12 residues. The CDR3 spells CASSQGTGELFF. DNA for the CDR3: TGCGCCAGCAGCCAGGGCACCGGGGAGCTGTTTTTT.

The chain couples TRBV6-1 to TRBJ2-7; 7 positions agree with TRBD2. Germline V gene lookup returns CDR1 MNHNS and CDR2 SASEGT. The CDR3 covers 14 residues. The J segment lost 7 bases and the V segment lost 8 bases, leaving 14 bases of the junction unmatched. CDR3 bases: TGTGCCAGCGACCGTTCCACCGGGGGGTGGGAGCAGTACTTC. Protein sequence: CASDRSTGGWEQYF.

The genes are TRBV6-5 and TRBJ2-5; 7 bases are shared with TRBD1. The length of the CDR3 is 14 residues. Losses at the gene ends were 6 bases for V and 5 bases for J; bases not matched to a gene: 9. Per the germline V gene, CDR1 is MNHEY and CDR2 is SVGAGI. The CDR3 reads CASSQRDRRETQYF. In nucleotides, the CDR3 is TGTGCCAGCAGCCAAAGGGACAGACGGGAGACCCAGTACTTC.

V and J are TRBV28 and TRBJ1-2; the match to TRBD1 covers 10 bases. The CDR3 runs to 15 residues. The V gene end was trimmed by 1 base and the J gene end by 7 bases; junction bases not matched to a gene: 6. Germline lookup yields CDR1 MDHEN and CDR2 SYDVKM. CDR3 coding DNA: TGTGCCAGCAGTTTATTTTCCGGACAGGGGGGTGGCTACACCTTC. Amino acids: CASSLFSGQGGGYTF.

The J gene is TRBJ1-2, the V gene TRBV6-6; TRBD1 matches at 10 bases. Per the germline V gene, CDR1 is MNHNY and CDR2 is SVGAGI (reference sequence). This CDR3 comprises 14 residues. The trim removed 0 bases at V and 12 bases at J, leaving 7 bases unmatched. The DNA of the CDR3 is TGTGCCAGCAGTTACTCTTCGGGACAGGGGTCAGACACCTTC. Amino acid sequence: CASSYSSGQGSDTF.

This chain links TRBV6-4 with TRBJ2-1; the D is unclear. Germline-derived CDR1 and CDR2 are MRHNA and SNTAGT. This CDR3 spans 15 amino acids. V shed 3 bases and J shed 6 bases, with 15 bases lying between them. The CDR3 protein is CASSETPDSLNEQFF. The CDR3 DNA is TGTGCCAGCAGTGAGACGCCAGACTCCCTCAATGAGCAGTTCTTC.

The chain employs TRBV19 and TRBJ1-2; D might be TRBD1 (6 bases). The germline gives CDR1 LNHDA, CDR2 SQIVND (reference sequence). V gave up 7 bases and J gave up 0 bases, with 24 bases separating them. CDR3 length: 18 amino acids. The CDR3 DNA reads TGTGCCAGTAACACCGGGCCCGCCAGGGGCTCCGCTAACTATGGCTACACCTTC. It specifies CASNTGPARGSANYGYTF. The whole variable domain, filled in from reference TRBV19 and TRBJ1-2, reads DGGITQSPKYLFRKEGQNVTLSCEQNLNHDAMYWYRQDPGQGLRLIYYSQIVNDFQKGDIAEGYSVSREKKESFPLTVTSAQKNPTAFYLCASNTGPARGSANYGYTFGSGTRLTVV.

The chain couples TRBV29-1 to TRBJ2-7; no reliable D call. This CDR3 contains 13 residues. CDR1 and CDR2 (germline): SQVTM, ANQGSEA. V gave up 3 bases and J gave up 0 bases, with 9 bases separating them. The CDR3 protein is CSVDRLSSYEQYF. The CDR3 nucleotides read TGCAGCGTTGACAGGTTAAGCTCCTACGAGCAGTACTTC.

In this sample, this clone turned up a few times. The V call is TRBV30, the J call TRBJ1-6; 7 nucleotides agree with TRBD1. V shed 3 bases, J shed 7 bases, and the junction held 6 bases outside the gene matches. The V gene's germline CDR1 is GTSNPN and CDR2 SVGIG (reference sequence). The CDR3 totals 14 residues. CDR3 in amino acids: CAWRYGTDNSPLHF. DNA of the CDR3: TGTGCCTGGAGGTACGGGACAGACAATTCACCCCTCCACTTT.

The rearrangement uses TRBV5-1 and TRBJ2-5; 8 nucleotides agree with TRBD1. The CDR3 is made up of 14 amino acids. Germline values: CDR1 SGHRS, CDR2 YFSETQ. After removal of 5 bases from V and 1 base from J, the junction contained 4 bases not matched to a gene. CDR3 protein: CASRWDRTQETQYF. In DNA, the CDR3 is TGCGCCAGCAGATGGGACAGGACCCAAGAGACCCAGTACTTC.

This clone occurred once. The chain is built from TRBV6-5 and TRBJ2-5; 9 bases are shared with TRBD1. Germline V gives CDR1 MNHEY, CDR2 SVGAGI. Trimming cost V 2 bases and J 7 bases; bases outside gene matches: 8. The CDR3 length is 15 residues. CDR3 nucleotides: TGTGCCAGCAGTTACGCCGGACAGGGGCCCGTGACCCAGTACTTC. It encodes CASSYAGQGPVTQYF.

This clone was observed a few times. The chain has TRBV29-1 and TRBJ1-1; 7 bases map to TRBD1. The germline gives CDR1 SQVTM, CDR2 ANQGSEA. With V trimmed by 7 bases and J by 5 bases, 7 bases remained unmatched. The CDR3 extends over 12 amino acids. CDR3 protein: CSAQTGQTEAFF. The CDR3 DNA reads as TGCAGCGCCCAGACAGGGCAGACTGAAGCTTTCTTT.

In its sample, this clone was seen a few times. This chain uses TRBV6-5 with TRBJ2-1, with 7 bases matching TRBD2. CDR3 length: 15 amino acids. Per germline, CDR1 MNHEY and CDR2 SVGAGI. Losses at the gene ends were 2 bases for V and 5 bases for J; bases not matched to a gene: 6. The CDR3 DNA reads TGTGCCAGCAGTTACGGGGGAGGGCTCAACAATGAGCAGTTCTTC. Encoded protein: CASSYGGGLNNEQFF.

The sample holds one count of this clone. The chain employs TRBV7-2 and TRBJ1-1, with D perhaps matching TRBD1 (5 bases). CDR1 is SGHTA and CDR2 is FQGNSA in the germline V gene. Trimming pared 3 bases from V and 8 bases from J, leaving 10 bases between. The CDR3 contains 12 residues. The CDR3 reads CASSFKAGEAFF. CDR3 DNA: TGTGCCAGCAGCTTCAAAGCAGGGGAAGCTTTCTTT.

The chain joins TRBV28 to TRBJ2-1; a weak D match, TRBD2 (6 bases). This CDR3 has 14 amino acids. The V gene's germline CDR1 is MDHEN and CDR2 SYDVKM. V was trimmed by 7 bases and J by 0 bases, leaving 10 bases between them. CDR3 protein: CASNLASSYNEQFF. The CDR3 coding sequence is TGTGCCAGCAATCTAGCGAGCTCCTACAATGAGCAGTTCTTC.

The rearrangement joins TRBV28 to TRBJ2-7, with D maybe TRBD2 (5 bases). Germline loops: CDR1 MDHEN, CDR2 SYDVKM. Trimming took off 11 bases at V and 6 bases at J, with 5 bases between the two ends. The CDR3 has 8 residues. The CDR3 loop reads CAAGEQYF. DNA of the CDR3: TGTGCCGCGGGCGAGCAGTACTTC. The variable domain in full, completed from reference TRBV28 and TRBJ2-7, reads DVKVTQSSRYLVKRTGEKVFLECVQDMDHENMFWYRQDPGLGLRLIYFSYDVKMKEKGDIPEGYSVSREKKERFSLILESASTNQTSMYLCAAGEQYFGPGTRLTVT.

In its sample, this clone was seen a few times. The V call is TRBV10-2, the J call TRBJ1-1; TRBD1 aligns across 7 bases. The CDR3 loop spans 16 amino acids. Germline values: CDR1 WSHSY, CDR2 SAAADI. V dropped 3 bases and J dropped 11; count of bases not matched to a gene: 18. The CDR3 spells CASSDQSTGLVSPAFF. In DNA form, the CDR3 reads TGCGCCAGCAGTGATCAGTCGACAGGGTTAGTATCCCCGGCTTTCTTT.